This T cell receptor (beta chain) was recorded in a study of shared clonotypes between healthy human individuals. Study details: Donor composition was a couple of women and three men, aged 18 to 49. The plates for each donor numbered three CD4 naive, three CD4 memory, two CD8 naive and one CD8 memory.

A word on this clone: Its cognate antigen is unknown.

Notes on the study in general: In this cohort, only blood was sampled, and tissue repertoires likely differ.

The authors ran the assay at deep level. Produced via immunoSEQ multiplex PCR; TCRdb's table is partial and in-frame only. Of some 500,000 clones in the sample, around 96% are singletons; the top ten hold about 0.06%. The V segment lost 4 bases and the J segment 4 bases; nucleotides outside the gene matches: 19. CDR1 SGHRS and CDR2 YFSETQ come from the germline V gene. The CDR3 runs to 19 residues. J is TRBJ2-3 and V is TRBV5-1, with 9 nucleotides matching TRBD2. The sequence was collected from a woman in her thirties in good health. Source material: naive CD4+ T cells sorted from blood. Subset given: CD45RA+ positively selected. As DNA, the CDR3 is TGCGCCAGCAGCGGGGGTGCGGGAGGGCCCGGTGGGTCCCCAGATACGCAGTATTTT. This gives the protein CASSGGAGGPGGSPDTQYF. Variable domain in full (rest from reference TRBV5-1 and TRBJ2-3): KAGVTQTPRYLIKTRGQQVTLSCSPISGHRSVSWYQQTPGQGLQFLFEYFSETQRNKGNFPGRFSGRQFSNSRSEMNVSTLELGDSALYLCASSGGAGGPGGSPDTQYFGPGTRLTVL.